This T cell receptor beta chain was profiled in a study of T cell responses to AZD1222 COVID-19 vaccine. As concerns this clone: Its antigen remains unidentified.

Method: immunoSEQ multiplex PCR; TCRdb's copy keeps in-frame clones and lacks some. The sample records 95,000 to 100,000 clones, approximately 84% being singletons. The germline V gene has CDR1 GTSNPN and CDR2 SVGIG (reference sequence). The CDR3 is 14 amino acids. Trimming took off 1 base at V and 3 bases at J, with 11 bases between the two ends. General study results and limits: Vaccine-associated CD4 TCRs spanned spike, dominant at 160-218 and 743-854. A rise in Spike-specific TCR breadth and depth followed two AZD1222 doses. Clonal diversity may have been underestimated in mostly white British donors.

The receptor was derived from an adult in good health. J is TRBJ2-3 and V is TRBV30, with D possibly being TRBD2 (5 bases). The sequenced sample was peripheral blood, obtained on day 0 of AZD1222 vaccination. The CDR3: CAWSATGLTDTQYF. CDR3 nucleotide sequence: TGTGCCTGGAGTGCCACGGGGTTGACAGATACGCAGTATTTT.